The following is a T cell receptor beta chain sequence with its context. Through a sample-barcoded 5' primer and a J-beta primer mix, a second PCR was run for roughly 6 to 11 cycles. One entry per CDR3 protein results from TCRdb running MiXCR on the 5' RACE reads. The data contain around 1.1 million distinct CDR3 sequences, around two fifths of them singletons. This entry comes from a study of blood T cells in healthy people across ages. The germline CDR1 and CDR2 sequences are LGHNA and YSLEER. This CDR3 spans 15 amino acids. Sequenced sample: blood. This sequence joins TRBV4-3 and TRBJ2-4; possible D gene TRBD2, 6 bases. The J call may be mistaken, given a closer DNA end match to TRBJ2-7. The receptor's source is a man between 18 and 35 years old in good health. The CDR3 loop reads CASSQGLGGTYEQYF. In DNA form, the CDR3 reads TGCGCCAGCAGCCAAGGTCTAGGCGGGACCTACGAGCAGTACTTC.